This T cell receptor (beta chain) emerged from a study of CXCR3-negative and CXCR3-positive naive CD8 T cells. Study outcomes and limitations: TRBV-TRBJ usage matched between naive CXCR3-negative and CXCR3-positive cells but not between memory cells. Surface CD5 looked about the same in the naive subsets, so the authors worked out TCR strength from TRB CDR3 properties.

Concerning this clonotype itself: Its target is unknown.

TRB cDNA libraries were made by UMI-labeled 5' RACE. With the 5' RACE reads reprocessed, TCRdb shows one record per CDR3 protein and no DNA. The sample table includes approximately 47,000 distinct CDR3 sequences. Specimen: naive CXCR3- CD8+ T cells from blood. Described subset: CD45RO-CCR7+CD27+CD95- naive CD8+ T cells lacking CXCR3 (TNR3-). The clonotype was recovered from a human donor in good health. Some clones in this sample may be carry-over from other donors' samples.

Here the CDR3 reads CASSVRGWAEAFF. V usage is TRBV13 and J usage is TRBJ1-1; TCRdb designates TRBD1, a call that cannot be tested without DNA. Germline V gene lookup returns CDR1 PRHDT and CDR2 FYEKMQ (reference sequence). The CDR3 has 13 amino acids.